The table lists the clone carrying this T cell receptor beta chain with a few counts. The antigen is undetermined. The data originate from a study of CD8+ T cells in alopecia areata. Germline V gene lookup returns CDR1 GTSNPN and CDR2 SVGIG (reference sequence). V lost 2 bases, J lost 0 bases, and 7 bases stayed unmatched. This CDR3 spans 18 amino acids. Whole-study results and caveats: Researchers report lesional scalp, most notably alopecia totalis/universalis, outstripped normal scalp in clonality.

Punch biopsies of lesional scalp, plus peripheral blood, were taken from alopecia areata patients. Starting from PBMCs, sorting isolated CD4+ and CD8+ T cells. Extraction and reverse transcription of RNA yielded cDNA as the sequencing template. This table comes from immunoSEQ multiplex PCR, and its TCRdb copy is limited to in-frame clones, with some not included. The sample lists around 140,000 clones, roughly 61% seen once, with under 6.5% in the top ten. The sample consisted of CD4+ T cells sorted from blood, taken at week 0. The gene calls are TRBV30 and TRBJ2-6; TRBD1 agrees at 10 bases. The clonotype originates from a human donor with alopecia areata. CDR3 bases: TGTGCCTGGAGTACCGGGACAGGGGTCTACTCTGGGGCCAACGTCCTGACTTTC. Its protein product is CAWSTGTGVYSGANVLTF.